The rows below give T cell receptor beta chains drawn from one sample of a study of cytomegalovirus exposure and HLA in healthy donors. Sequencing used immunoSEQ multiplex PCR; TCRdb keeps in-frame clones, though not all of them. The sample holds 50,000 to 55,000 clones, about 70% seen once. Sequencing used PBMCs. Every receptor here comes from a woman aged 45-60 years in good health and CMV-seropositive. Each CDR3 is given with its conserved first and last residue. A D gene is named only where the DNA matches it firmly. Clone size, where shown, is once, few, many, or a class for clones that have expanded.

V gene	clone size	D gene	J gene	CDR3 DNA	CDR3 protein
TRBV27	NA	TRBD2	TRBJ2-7	TGTGCCAGCAGTTGGGCGGGGGACTTAATCTACGAGCAGTACTTC	CASSWAGDLIYEQYF
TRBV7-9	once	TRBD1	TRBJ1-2	TGTGCCAGCAGCTTTGGGATCGACAGGGGAAATAGAGGCTACACCTTC	CASSFGIDRGNRGYTF
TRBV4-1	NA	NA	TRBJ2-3	TGCGCCAGCAGCCAAGGCGGTGGGGGCGTTCCCACAGATACGCAGTATTTT	CASSQGGGGVPTDTQYF
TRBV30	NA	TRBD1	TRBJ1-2	TGTGCCTGGAGTGTACCGGCAGGGGGAATAGGCTTGTTC	CAWSVPAGGIGLF
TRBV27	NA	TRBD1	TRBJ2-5	TGTGCCAGCAGGATCTCCGGGACAGGGACCCAAGAGACCCAGTACTTC	CASRISGTGTQETQYF
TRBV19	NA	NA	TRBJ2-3	TGTGCCAGCCGGGACTTAGATACGCAGTATTTT	CASRDLDTQYF
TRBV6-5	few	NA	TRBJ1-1	TGTGCCAGCAAATGGGCGATGAACACTGAAGCTTTCTTT	CASKWAMNTEAFF
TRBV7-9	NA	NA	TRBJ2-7	TGTGCCAGCAGCGGCGGCCGGAAGGAGCAGTACTTC	CASSGGRKEQYF
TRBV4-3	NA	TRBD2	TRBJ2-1	TGCGCCAGCAGCCAGGGGACTAGCGGAGTCTACAATGGGCAGTTCTTC	CASSQGTSGVYNGQFF
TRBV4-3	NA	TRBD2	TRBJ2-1	TGCGCCAGCAGCCAAGATCCGAGCGGGGGGGCCGGGAATGAGCAGTTCTTC	CASSQDPSGGAGNEQFF
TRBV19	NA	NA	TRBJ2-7	TGTGCCAGTAGTAGTTCCGCTCTGCAGGGCGAGCAGTACTTC	CASSSSALQGEQYF
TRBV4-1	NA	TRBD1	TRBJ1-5	TGCGCCAGCAGCCACAGACAGGGAGGCAATCAGCCCCAGCATTTT	CASSHRQGGNQPQHF
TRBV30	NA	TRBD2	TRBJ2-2	TGTGCCTGGACTAGCGGCTACACCGGGGAGCTGTTTTTT	CAWTSGYTGELFF
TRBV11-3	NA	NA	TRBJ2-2	TGTGCCAGTACAGCGCGGGAGAACACCGGGGAGCTGTTTTTT	CASTARENTGELFF
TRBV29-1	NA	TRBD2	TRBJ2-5	TGCAGCGTGCCAAGACTAGCGGGGGGGCGGGAGACCCAGTACTTC	CSVPRLAGGRETQYF
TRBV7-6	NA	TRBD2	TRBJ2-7	TGTGCCAGCAGCCCCGGGACTAGCGGGTACGAGCAGTACTTC	CASSPGTSGYEQYF
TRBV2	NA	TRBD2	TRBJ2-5	TGTGCCAGCAGTGTTGGACTAGCGAGGATTGAGACCCAGTACTTC	CASSVGLARIETQYF
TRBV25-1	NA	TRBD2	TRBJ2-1	TGTGCCAGCAGTGAGACAAGAGGGACTAGCGGGGACAATGAGCAGTTCTTC	CASSETRGTSGDNEQFF
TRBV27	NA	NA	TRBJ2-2	TGTGCCAGCAGTTTATTAGCCGGGAGCACAACCGGGGAGCTGTTTTTT	CASSLLAGSTTGELFF